These 29 T cell receptor beta chains were sequenced from one sample in a study of T cell changes during pregnancy in multiple sclerosis. Clones were read by immunoSEQ multiplex PCR, and TCRdb kept only the in-frame ones, dropping some. The table includes about 70,000 clones, 92% detected once. The source material was CD8+ T cells from peripheral blood mononuclear cells, sampled in the third trimester of pregnancy. Receptors were obtained from a female donor in good health, enrolled as a control in a pregnancy study.

The V call is TRBV2, the J call TRBJ2-3; maybe TRBD2 (6 bases). CDR3 length: 13 amino acids. Germline V gene lookup returns CDR1 SNHLY and CDR2 FYNNEI. V lost 6 bases to trimming and J lost 4 bases, with 11 bases between them. For the CDR3, the DNA is TGTGCCAGCAGGGATACTAGCTCAGATACGCAGTATTTT. This sequence encodes CASRDTSSDTQYF.

This clone has just a few counts. The V and J genes are TRBV4-1 and TRBJ1-1; D ambiguous. This CDR3 spans 13 amino acids. Trimming took off 4 bases at V and 3 bases at J, with 9 bases between the two ends. Per the germline V gene, CDR1 is MGHRA and CDR2 is YSYEKL. This CDR3 reads CASSPSRDTEAFF. In DNA form, the CDR3 reads TGCGCCAGCAGCCCCTCGCGGGACACTGAAGCTTTCTTT.

There are a few counts of this clone. The chain carries TRBV19 and TRBJ1-2, with TRBD1 as a possible D gene (6 bases). Trimming pared 5 bases from V and 0 bases from J, leaving 16 bases between. The germline V gene encodes CDR1 LNHDA and CDR2 SQIVND (reference sequence). The CDR3 spans 16 residues. The CDR3 is CASSPRGALANYGYTF. In DNA, the CDR3 is TGTGCCAGTAGTCCCCGGGGGGCCTTAGCTAACTATGGCTACACCTTC. Full variable domain (rest looked up from reference TRBV19 and TRBJ1-2): DGGITQSPKYLFRKEGQNVTLSCEQNLNHDAMYWYRQDPGQGLRLIYYSQIVNDFQKGDIAEGYSVSREKKESFPLTVTSAQKNPTAFYLCASSPRGALANYGYTFGSGTRLTVV.

V is TRBV30 and J is TRBJ2-2; D may be TRBD2 (5 bases). The CDR3 is made up of 13 amino acids. Germline V gene data show CDR1 as GTSNPN and CDR2 as SVGIG (reference sequence). Trimming removed 5 bases at V and 5 bases at J, with 12 bases between. CDR3 DNA: TGTGCCTGGTCAATTACGGGGACCGGGGAGCTGTTTTTT. Its protein product is CAWSITGTGELFF.

The genes are TRBV29-1 and TRBJ1-2; weak D call: TRBD1 (6 bases). In germline, CDR1 is SQVTM, CDR2 ANQGSEA. The CDR3 runs to 13 residues. V lost 1 base, J lost 8 bases, and 14 bases lay in between. CDR3: CSVEGERGGGYTF. DNA of the CDR3: TGCAGCGTTGAAGGAGAGAGGGGGGGCGGCTACACCTTC.

This chain uses TRBV7-9 with TRBJ2-1; TRBD1 matches 10 bases. The germline V gene has CDR1 SEHNR and CDR2 FQNEAQ (reference sequence). After removal of 4 bases from V and 8 bases from J, the junction contained 5 bases not matched to a gene. CDR3 size: 14 residues. Written as DNA, the CDR3 is TGTGCCAGCAGCTCAGGACAGGGGGGCGATGAGCAGTTCTTC. Protein product: CASSSGQGGDEQFF.

This clone was found a few times. The chain combines TRBV7-9 with TRBJ1-4, with D possibly TRBD1 on 5 matching bases. Germline V gene sequence: CDR1 SEHNR, CDR2 FQNEAQ (reference sequence). Trimming took off 6 bases at V and 1 base at J, with 12 bases between the two ends. There are 15 residues in the CDR3. CDR3 DNA: TGTGCCAGCAGGTCCCGAGGACAAACTAATGAAAAACTGTTTTTT. Protein product: CASRSRGQTNEKLFF.

This chain connects TRBV5-1 to TRBJ1-1; tentatively, D is TRBD1 (5 bases). With 4 bases removed from V and 5 bases from J, the gap between germline ends came to 12 bases. Per germline, CDR1 SGHRS and CDR2 YFSETQ. The CDR3 extends over 13 amino acids. CDR3 amino acids: CASSPSGGTEAFF. CDR3 bases: TGCGCCAGCAGCCCCTCGGGGGGGACTGAAGCTTTCTTT.

The gene calls are TRBV4-3 and TRBJ2-7; TRBD2 matches 12 bases. J was trimmed by 4 bases and V by 1 base; bases with no gene match: 5. CDR1 and CDR2 from the germline V gene are LGHNA and YSLEER. The CDR3 totals 16 residues. The CDR3 spells CASSQGGTSGFYEQYF. The DNA for the CDR3 is TGCGCCAGCAGCCAAGGGGGGACTAGCGGGTTTTACGAGCAGTACTTC.

V is TRBV7-6 and J is TRBJ1-5; unclear D gene. V was pared by 2 bases and J by 3 bases, with 11 bases between. CDR1 SGHVS and CDR2 FNYEAQ come from the germline V gene. The CDR3 is made up of 15 amino acids. The CDR3 nucleotides read TGTGCCAGCAGCTTAAACAGCGGAACCAATCAGCCCCAGCATTTT. Translating gives CASSLNSGTNQPQHF. The variable domain in full, completed from reference TRBV7-6 and TRBJ1-5, reads GAGVSQSPRYKVTKRGQDVALRCDPISGHVSLYWYRQALGQGPEFLTYFNYEAQQDKSGLPNDRFSAERPEGSISTLTIQRTEQRDSAMYRCASSLNSGTNQPQHFGDGTRLSIL.

For the CDR3, the DNA is TGTGCCAGCAGCTTACGAGGACAGGGGTTGGACACTGAAGCTTTCTTT. This translates into CASSLRGQGLDTEAFF. V usage is TRBV7-8 and J usage is TRBJ1-1, with 9 bases matching TRBD1. The CDR3 is made up of 16 amino acids. V lost 2 bases, J lost 3 bases, and 7 bases stayed unmatched. Germline values: CDR1 SGHVS, CDR2 FQNEAQ.

The chain joins TRBV4-3 to TRBJ2-7; D is possibly TRBD2 (6 bases). Germline assignment: CDR1 LGHNA and CDR2 YSLEER. Trimming shortened V by 0 bases and J by 6 bases, and 12 bases separated the two germline ends. There are 14 residues in the CDR3. CDR3 nucleotides: TGCGCCAGCAGCCAAGATCTAATGGGGGGCGAGCAGTACTTC. Protein product: CASSQDLMGGEQYF.

The chain employs TRBV4-3 and TRBJ2-5; maybe TRBD2 (5 bases). The V gene's germline CDR1 is LGHNA and CDR2 YSLEER. CDR3 length equals 15 residues. The V and J ends lost 0 bases and 5 bases respectively, with 13 bases between them. For the CDR3, the DNA is TGCGCCAGCAGCCAAGATCGGGCGGGTCAGGAGACCCAGTACTTC. Translating gives CASSQDRAGQETQYF.

The rearrangement uses TRBV5-6 and TRBJ2-7, with 7 bases matching TRBD1. Germline-derived CDR1 and CDR2 are SGHDT and YYEEEE. The length of the CDR3 is 12 residues. V trimming: 0 bases; J trimming: 7 bases; junction bases outside the gene matches: 1. The CDR3, as DNA: TGTGCCAGCAGCTTGGCAGGGGGTGAGCAGTACTTC. This encodes CASSLAGGEQYF. Filled out from reference TRBV5-6 and TRBJ2-7, the complete variable domain reads DAGVTQSPTHLIKTRGQQVTLRCSPKSGHDTVSWYQQALGQGPQFIFQYYEEEERQRGNFPDRFSGHQFPNYSSELNVNALLLGDSALYLCASSLAGGEQYFGPGTRLTVT.

The chain uses TRBV4-3 and TRBJ1-1, with D possibly matching TRBD1 (6 bases). Trimming stripped 2 bases from V and 1 base from J, with 11 bases between. Germline V gives CDR1 LGHNA, CDR2 YSLEER. The CDR3 totals 15 residues. CDR3: CASSQRTDQNTEAFF. In DNA, the CDR3 is TGCGCCAGCAGCCAAAGGACAGACCAGAACACTGAAGCTTTCTTT.

The CDR3 bases are TGTGCCAGCAGCCGGGGGCTAGCGGGGGCTGATAGCACAGATACGCAGTATTTT. Residues: CASSRGLAGADSTDTQYF. This chain connects TRBV9 to TRBJ2-3; TRBD2 matches at 10 bases. The CDR3 totals 18 residues. Trimming took 4 bases from V and 0 from J; bases not matched to a gene: 11. Germline values: CDR1 SGDLS, CDR2 YYNGEE.

V is TRBV6-1 and J is TRBJ2-1; 10 positions match TRBD1. CDR3 length: 15 residues. The V and J ends lost 6 bases and 7 bases, in that order; junction bases with no gene match: 9. Germline-derived CDR1 and CDR2 are MNHNS and SASEGT. The chain's CDR3 is CASRTPGQGTNEQFF. The CDR3 DNA reads TGTGCCAGCAGAACTCCGGGACAGGGGACGAATGAGCAGTTCTTC.

The chain couples TRBV29-1 to TRBJ1-5; D is undetermined. The CDR3 consists of 13 residues. The V end lost 6 bases, the J end lost 0 bases, and 9 bases lay between the germline ends. The germline gives CDR1 SQVTM, CDR2 ANQGSEA. Here the CDR3 reads CSVKEDSNQPQHF. For the CDR3, the DNA is TGCAGCGTAAAGGAGGATAGCAATCAGCCCCAGCATTTT.

This chain links TRBV4-1 with TRBJ1-2; D perhaps matches TRBD1 (6 bases). The CDR3 extends over 13 amino acids. Germline V gives CDR1 MGHRA, CDR2 YSYEKL. V gave up 1 base and J gave up 3 bases, with 6 bases separating them. The CDR3 protein is CASSQGTDYGYTF. The CDR3 DNA follows: TGCGCCAGCAGCCAAGGGACAGACTATGGCTACACCTTC.

V is TRBV28 and J is TRBJ2-3; 7 nucleotides align to TRBD1. CDR3 size: 13 residues. With V trimmed by 5 bases and J by 4 bases, 3 bases remained unmatched. The V gene's germline CDR1 is MDHEN and CDR2 SYDVKM. CDR3 protein: CASSHRGPDTQYF. The CDR3 DNA is TGTGCCAGCAGTCACAGGGGCCCAGATACGCAGTATTTT.

The rearrangement joins TRBV7-9 to TRBJ1-4; D is perhaps TRBD1 (6 bases). This CDR3 contains 16 residues. V was trimmed by 4 bases and J by 0 bases, leaving 12 bases between them. The V gene's germline CDR1 is SEHNR and CDR2 FQNEAQ (reference sequence). CDR3 nucleotide sequence: TGTGCCAGCAGCTCACGGGACATTGCAACTAATGAAAAACTGTTTTTT. It encodes CASSSRDIATNEKLFF.

The genes are TRBV7-8 and TRBJ2-7; 8 nucleotides line up with TRBD1. Trimming removed 3 bases from V and 4 bases from J; junction bases left unmatched: 11. Germline loops: CDR1 SGHVS, CDR2 FQNEAQ. There are 16 residues in the CDR3. As DNA, the CDR3 is TGTGCCAGCAGCTTCGTGGACAGGGATGAGGCTTACGAGCAGTACTTC. Protein sequence: CASSFVDRDEAYEQYF.

This clone occurred once. The genes are TRBV7-8 and TRBJ1-1; D is unresolved. Trimming took off 5 bases at V and 3 bases at J, with 22 bases between the two ends. CDR1 and CDR2 from the germline V gene are SGHVS and FQNEAQ. This CDR3 region has 17 residues. The CDR3 bases are TGTGCCAGCAGCCCCAAGCGTGAGGGTAGTGGGGACACTGAAGCTTTCTTT. Residues: CASSPKREGSGDTEAFF.

This clone was seen a few times. The chain links TRBV30 to TRBJ1-1; TRBD1 might be the D (6 bases). V lost 1 base, J lost 1 base, and 7 bases lay in between. The CDR3 spans 13 residues. Germline CDR1 reads GTSNPN; CDR2 reads SVGIG (reference sequence). CDR3 protein: CAWSGGRNTEAFF. The CDR3 coding sequence is TGTGCCTGGAGTGGGGGGCGGAACACTGAAGCTTTCTTT.

The chain combines TRBV6-6 with TRBJ2-3; 8 positions match TRBD2. There are 16 residues in the CDR3. Germline V gives CDR1 MNHNY, CDR2 SVGAGI (reference sequence). Unmatched junction bases numbered 8, after V lost 4 bases and J lost 2 bases. In nucleotides, the CDR3 is TGTGCCAGCAGTTTCAATGGCGGGGGGCCCACAGATACGCAGTATTTT. Translation gives CASSFNGGGPTDTQYF.

J is TRBJ1-5 and V is TRBV4-3, with 9 nucleotides matching TRBD1. V gave up 4 bases and J gave up 3 bases; unmatched junction bases: 4. The CDR3 is 15 amino acids. Germline CDR1 LGHNA, CDR2 YSLEER. The CDR3, as DNA: TGCGCCAGCAGCCCGGACAGGGGCAACAATCAGCCCCAGCATTTT. Its protein is CASSPDRGNNQPQHF.

The V and J genes are TRBV7-2 and TRBJ2-7; 10 positions match TRBD1. The CDR3 extends over 16 amino acids. CDR1 and CDR2 (germline): SGHTA, FQGNSA. With 5 bases clipped from V and 9 bases from J, the junction kept 16 bases outside the gene matches. For the CDR3, the DNA is TGTGCCAGCAGCCCCGACCCGGGACAGGGGAAATTAGGGCAGTACTTC. It codes for CASSPDPGQGKLGQYF.

The chain employs TRBV19 and TRBJ2-7; unclear D gene. The germline V and J ends were trimmed by 3 bases and 3 bases, with 9 bases remaining between them. The germline V gene encodes CDR1 LNHDA and CDR2 SQIVND (reference sequence). CDR3 size: 13 residues. CDR3 region: CASSMGQDYEQYF. CDR3 bases: TGTGCCAGTAGTATGGGCCAGGACTACGAGCAGTACTTC. Using reference TRBV19 and TRBJ2-7 for the parts outside the CDR3, the full variable domain is DGGITQSPKYLFRKEGQNVTLSCEQNLNHDAMYWYRQDPGQGLRLIYYSQIVNDFQKGDIAEGYSVSREKKESFPLTVTSAQKNPTAFYLCASSMGQDYEQYFGPGTRLTVT.

The rearrangement uses TRBV27 and TRBJ2-7, with D perhaps TRBD1 (5 bases). The CDR3 consists of 16 residues. The germline V and J ends were trimmed by 5 bases and 6 bases, with 23 bases remaining between them. The V gene's germline CDR1 is MNHEY and CDR2 SMNVEV (reference sequence). CDR3 sequence reads: CASSPSTTGPRGEQYF. The CDR3 DNA sequence: TGTGCCAGCAGTCCTTCCACCACAGGCCCCAGAGGCGAGCAGTACTTC.